The 2 T cell receptor beta chains below come from one sample, sequenced in a study of blood T cell repertoires in COVID-19. Libraries were prepared by immunoSEQ multiplex PCR; TCRdb keeps only in-frame clonotypes and omits some of them. The data show approximately 440,000 clones, 80% to 95% seen once. Material for sequencing was PBMCs or T cells enriched from blood (not recorded which). The receptors originated from a man between 18 and 35 years old who had recovered from COVID-19.

This clone turned up a few times. V and J are TRBV30 and TRBJ1-3; 7 positions match TRBD1. CDR3 length equals 16 residues. J was trimmed by 0 bases and V by 6 bases; bases with no gene match: 11. Germline loops: CDR1 GTSNPN, CDR2 SVGIG (reference sequence). Here the CDR3 DNA reads TGTGCCTGTTCGCACAGGGGCCAGAGCTCTGGAAACACCATATATTTT. This gives the protein CACSHRGQSSGNTIYF.

This clone was recorded once. The rearrangement joins TRBV7-8 to TRBJ1-6, with 8 bases lining up with TRBD1. This CDR3 region has 14 residues. Germline lookup yields CDR1 SGHVS and CDR2 FQNEAQ. The V gene end was trimmed by 4 bases and the J gene end by 10 bases; junction bases not matched to a gene: 6. CDR3 nucleotide sequence: TGTGCCAGCAGCTCGGACAGGGTCGGATCACCCCTCCACTTT. Protein product: CASSSDRVGSPLHF.